The 32 T cell receptor beta chains below were found in one sample sequenced in a study of T-cell memory formation after mild COVID-19 (dated by TCRdb to the early 2020s). Library method: 5' RACE. The instrument was an Illumina NovaSeq 6000. The raw public reads went through TCRdb reprocessing: fastp at Q25, MiXCR clone calling, in-frame beta chains kept. Entries that share a CDR3 protein sequence are merged under the most common genes and DNA. The sample data list about 100,000 distinct CDR3 sequences, and around 14% of these were observed just once. About 39% of the sample is in the top ten clones. Sequencing was performed on PBMCs or a T cell subset sorted from them (not recorded which). The receptors here all came from a man between 18 and 29 years old who had mild COVID-19 (a few samples of this study predate the infection). The sample titles of this study are shuffled in the database, so cell type and time point are left out; the donor was told from shared clones.

The chain couples TRBV6-5 to TRBJ1-5; D is unresolved. Germline-derived CDR1 and CDR2 are MNHEY and SVGAGI. Trimming left V 6 bases short and J 4 bases short, with 10 bases between. The CDR3 covers 13 residues. The CDR3 nucleotides are TGTGCCAGCAGCCGGATACAGAATCAGCCCCAGCATTTT. Amino acid sequence: CASSRIQNQPQHF.

CDR3 sequence (DNA): TGTGCCAGCAGCTTAGCGAAGACAGGCACAGATACGCAGTATTTT. This translates into CASSLAKTGTDTQYF. This chain connects TRBV7-9 to TRBJ2-3; D is possibly TRBD1 (5 bases). Germline loops: CDR1 SEHNR, CDR2 FQNEAQ (reference sequence). There are 15 residues in the CDR3. The ends were cut back, 0 bases at V and 1 base at J, with 8 bases in the middle.

This CDR3 is CASSQVLRGGSTDTQYF. In DNA form, the CDR3 reads TGCGCCAGCAGCCAAGTACTACGCGGGGGTAGCACAGATACGCAGTATTTT. This chain links TRBV4-1 with TRBJ2-3, with 7 bases aligning to TRBD2. Per germline, CDR1 MGHRA and CDR2 YSYEKL. Trimming removed 1 base from V and 0 bases from J; junction bases left unmatched: 7. The length of the CDR3 is 17 residues.

This clonotype was counted ten times or more. This chain links TRBV7-9 with TRBJ2-7, with a weak D call TRBD2 (5 bases). The CDR3 extends over 13 amino acids. V was trimmed by 5 bases and J by 2 bases, leaving 10 bases between them. Germline loops: CDR1 SEHNR, CDR2 FQNEAQ (reference sequence). CDR3 protein: CASSAGLPYEQYF. The CDR3 coding sequence is TGTGCCAGCAGCGCAGGACTTCCCTACGAGCAGTACTTC.

This clonotype was seen many times. This rearrangement joins TRBV5-1 to TRBJ2-7, with TRBD2 identical over 10 bases. Unmatched junction bases numbered 15, after V lost 4 bases and J lost 2 bases. Germline lookup yields CDR1 SGHRS and CDR2 YFSETQ. This CDR3 region has 18 residues. As DNA, the CDR3 is TGCGCCAGCAGCCCGTTGCCTCTTCTAGCGGGGGTGCCCTACGAGCAGTACTTC. Encoded protein: CASSPLPLLAGVPYEQYF.

The J gene is TRBJ2-3, the V gene TRBV4-1; no firm D call. This CDR3 region has 13 residues. V was shortened by 2 bases and J by 1 base, with 4 bases between the two germline ends. Germline values: CDR1 MGHRA, CDR2 YSYEKL. The CDR3 sequence: CASSQKGTDTQYF. The CDR3 nucleotides are TGCGCCAGCAGCCAAAAGGGCACAGATACGCAGTATTTT.

In its sample, this clonotype was seen a few times. Here the CDR3 DNA reads TGTGCCAGCTCACCACTCGAGACCGCGACCGGAGACATTCAGTACTTC. Protein: CASSPLETATGDIQYF. The chain employs TRBV18 and TRBJ2-4; the D is unclear. Germline assignment: CDR1 KGHSH and CDR2 LQKENI. The V and J ends lost 1 base and 8 bases respectively, with 18 bases between them. The CDR3 runs 16 residues.

This chain connects TRBV7-6 to TRBJ1-5; D is unclear. The V end was cut by 5 bases, the J end by 0 bases, with 11 bases between. This CDR3 is built from 15 residues. Germline V gene sequence: CDR1 SGHVS, CDR2 FNYEAQ. CDR3 region: CASSDGRYSNQPQHF. The CDR3 DNA follows: TGTGCCAGCAGCGACGGACGGTATAGCAATCAGCCCCAGCATTTT.

V and J are TRBV12-3 or TRBV12-4 and TRBJ1-1, with D possibly matching TRBD1 (5 bases). The V end was cut by 3 bases, the J end by 2 bases, with 10 bases between. The CDR3 contains 14 residues. Here the CDR3 DNA reads TGTGCCAGCAGTTTTCCCGGGGGAAACACTGAAGCTTTCTTT. It encodes CASSFPGGNTEAFF.

In its sample, this clonotype was seen a few times. The chain uses TRBV27 and TRBJ1-1, with a tentative D call TRBD1 (6 bases). Trimming left V 5 bases short and J 2 bases short, with 18 bases between. Germline V CDR1 and CDR2: MNHEY, SMNVEV (reference sequence). This CDR3 has 16 amino acids. The CDR3 coding sequence is TGTGCCAGCAGTCCTTCGGGTGGGGGCTTAAACACTGAAGCTTTCTTT. It encodes CASSPSGGGLNTEAFF.

This clonotype was observed a few times. CDR3 nucleotides: TGCAGCGTTAGAGTCAGGTCCCTCGAGCAGTACTTC. Translation gives CSVRVRSLEQYF. The chain uses TRBV29-1 and TRBJ2-7; D gene ambiguous. Germline V gene data show CDR1 as SQVTM and CDR2 as ANQGSEA. The CDR3 is 12 residues long. V was shortened by 5 bases and J by 6 bases, with 14 bases between the two germline ends.

This chain links TRBV7-6 with TRBJ2-3, with D possibly being TRBD1 (5 bases). CDR1 and CDR2 (germline): SGHVS, FNYEAQ. This CDR3 has 16 amino acids. Trimming removed 1 base at V and 2 bases at J, with 13 bases between. CDR3 DNA: TGTGCCAGCAGCTTAGGGACGGCAGGGTACACAGATACGCAGTATTTT. It codes for CASSLGTAGYTDTQYF.

In its sample, this clonotype was seen a few times. The chain uses TRBV4-3 and TRBJ1-2; D remains ambiguous. CDR1 is LGHNA, CDR2 YSLEER, per germline. V shed 2 bases and J shed 8 bases, with 15 bases lying between them. The CDR3 runs 14 residues. The CDR3 DNA reads TGCGCCAGCAGCCAATACTCAATTACAGAGGGCTACACCTTC. Its protein is CASSQYSITEGYTF.

A few counts support this clonotype. V and J are TRBV6-5 and TRBJ2-7, with D unclear. The CDR3 has 12 residues. The germline V and J ends were trimmed by 5 bases and 6 bases, with 11 bases remaining between them. The germline CDR1 and CDR2 sequences are MNHEY and SVGAGI. In DNA form, the CDR3 reads TGTGCCAGCAGTCGAGTGGGGATCGAGCAGTACTTC. Its translation: CASSRVGIEQYF.

The chain recombines TRBV7-9 with TRBJ1-1; no definite D call. The CDR3 contains 11 residues. V lost 7 bases and J 10 bases, leaving 13 bases between the germline ends. Germline CDR1 reads SEHNR; CDR2 reads FQNEAQ (reference sequence). The chain's CDR3 is CASTPPLGAFF. CDR3 coding DNA: TGTGCCAGCACCCCACCGCTCGGAGCTTTCTTT.

V and J are TRBV4-3 and TRBJ2-1; TRBD2 is a possible D gene (6 bases). From germline, CDR1 is LGHNA and CDR2 YSLEER. The length of the CDR3 is 17 residues. Trimming removed 1 base from V and 12 bases from J, with 25 bases in between. The CDR3 bases are TGCGCCAGCAGCCAAGCCCCTTCCACGGGGGTCACGGTGGGGCAGTTCTTC. Translation gives CASSQAPSTGVTVGQFF.

This chain uses TRBV12-3 or TRBV12-4 with TRBJ2-1, with D possibly TRBD1 on 6 matching bases. Trimming took 8 bases from V and 6 from J, leaving 14 bases between them. The CDR3 is 13 residues long. The CDR3 bases are TGTGCCAGCCGACTCAGGGGCACCAATGAGCAGTTCTTC. It encodes CASRLRGTNEQFF.

The chain carries TRBV2 and TRBJ2-4, with TRBD1 matching over 7 bases. V lost 8 bases, J lost 8 bases, and 6 bases stayed unmatched. Germline CDR1 reads SNHLY; CDR2 reads FYNNEI. This CDR3 has 12 amino acids. The CDR3 sequence is CASGTVFHIQYF. CDR3 coding DNA: TGTGCCAGCGGGACAGTGTTTCACATTCAGTACTTC.

This clonotype was seen only a few times. V gene TRBV6-2 or TRBV6-3 combines with J gene TRBJ2-7; 7 bases match TRBD1. Germline CDR1 MNHEY, CDR2 SVGEGT. J gave up 0 bases and V 4 bases, and 3 bases lay outside the gene matches. This CDR3 has 14 amino acids. CDR3 amino acids: CASSWTGHSYEQYV. Written as DNA, the CDR3 is TGTGCCAGCAGTTGGACAGGCCACTCCTACGAGCAGTACGTC.

This clonotype was observed a handful of times. The CDR3 DNA reads TGCGCCAGCAGCTTGACAGGGTTAAGCAATCAGCCCCAGCATTTT. It translates to CASSLTGLSNQPQHF. The chain links TRBV5-1 to TRBJ1-5; the D gene is possibly TRBD1 (6 bases). The CDR3 extends over 15 amino acids. Trimming removed 1 base from V and 1 base from J, with 9 bases in between. Germline V lookup: CDR1 SGHRS, CDR2 YFSETQ.

This clonotype was seen ten or more times. This chain connects TRBV11-2 to TRBJ2-5; 12 bases match TRBD2. Germline V lookup: CDR1 SGHAT, CDR2 FQNNGV. The V segment lost 6 bases and the J segment 4 bases; nucleotides outside the gene matches: 6. CDR3 length: 15 amino acids. The CDR3 nucleotides read TGTGCCAGCAGACCTAGCGGGGGGGCCCCAGAGACCCAGTACTTC. Translating it yields CASRPSGGAPETQYF.

V gene TRBV12-3 or TRBV12-4 combines with J gene TRBJ2-5; no reliable D call. The CDR3 runs to 14 residues. The V end lost 3 bases, the J end lost 5 bases, and 13 bases lay between the germline ends. The CDR3 coding sequence is TGTGCCAGCAGTTTGGTAGGATCGGACGAGACCCAGTACTTC. It codes for CASSLVGSDETQYF.

The CDR3 DNA reads TGTGCCAGCAGCCAGCTCGGGCACTACGAGCAGTACGTC. Its translation: CASSQLGHYEQYV. This rearrangement joins TRBV14 to TRBJ2-7, with D unresolved. Germline V gene lookup returns CDR1 SGHDN and CDR2 FVKESK. The CDR3 covers 13 residues. The V gene lost 3 bases and the J gene lost 3 bases, with 9 bases spanning the gap.

The genes are TRBV12-3 or TRBV12-4 and TRBJ2-2, with D unresolved. The CDR3 sequence is 12 residues long. Between the trimmed V and J ends, which lost 7 bases and 7 bases, there was a span of 10 bases. CDR3 coding DNA: TGTGCCAGCACTGTCGTCGACGGGGAGCTGTTTTTT. Encoded protein: CASTVVDGELFF.

This clonotype appeared many times. This rearrangement joins TRBV5-1 to TRBJ1-1; possible D gene TRBD1, 5 bases. The V and J ends lost 5 bases and 0 bases respectively, with 20 bases between them. The germline V gene has CDR1 SGHRS and CDR2 YFSETQ. The CDR3 loop spans 17 amino acids. CDR3 in amino acids: CASSFLRRDKMNTEAFF. The CDR3 DNA follows: TGCGCCAGCAGTTTCCTTCGCAGGGATAAAATGAACACTGAAGCTTTCTTT.

In its sample, this clonotype was seen a few times. The V call is TRBV9, the J call TRBJ1-6, with D perhaps matching TRBD1 (5 bases). The CDR3 length is 15 residues. Looked up from germline, CDR1 is SGDLS and CDR2 is YYNGEE. V was pared by 3 bases and J by 4 bases, with 11 bases between. This CDR3 reads CASSGDSSYNSPLHF. The CDR3 DNA follows: TGTGCCAGCAGCGGGGACTCTTCTTATAATTCACCCCTCCACTTT.

About this clonotype itself: The CDR3 does not close with the conserved phenylalanine or tryptophan, likely indicating a read error. The V gene is TRBV2, the J gene TRBJ2-2; D possibly corresponds to TRBD1 (6 bases). Germline lookup yields CDR1 SNHLY and CDR2 FYNNEI. The germline V and J ends were trimmed by 2 bases and 6 bases, with 13 bases remaining between them. The CDR3 spans 15 residues. The CDR3 sequence: CASSESHRVSGELFV. The CDR3 nucleotides read TGTGCCAGCAGTGAATCACACAGGGTATCCGGGGAGCTGTTTGTT.

There are many counts of this clonotype. The V call is TRBV20-1, the J call TRBJ2-3; possibly TRBD2 for D (6 bases). Germline lookup yields CDR1 DFQATT and CDR2 SNEGSKA (reference sequence). The length of the CDR3 is 15 residues. Trimming took off 6 bases at V and 0 bases at J, with 16 bases between the two ends. This chain's CDR3 is CSARTRDFSTDTQYF. Written as DNA, the CDR3 is TGCAGTGCGCGGACCCGGGACTTCAGCACAGATACGCAGTATTTT.

This clonotype has a handful of counts. V usage is TRBV12-3 or TRBV12-4 and J usage is TRBJ1-5; TRBD1 might be the D (5 bases). Trimming shortened V by 2 bases and J by 0 bases, and 11 bases separated the two germline ends. CDR3 length: 16 residues. The CDR3 region has the DNA TGTGCCAGCAGTTTAAGGCAGGGAAATAGCAATCAGCCCCAGCATTTT. Translation: CASSLRQGNSNQPQHF.

This clonotype turned up a few times. The V gene is TRBV27, the J gene TRBJ2-7; 8 bases agree with TRBD1. The CDR3 spans 14 residues. V lost 6 bases to trimming and J lost 3 bases; unmatched junction nucleotides: 7. Per germline, CDR1 MNHEY and CDR2 SMNVEV (reference sequence). The CDR3, as DNA: TGTGCCAGCAGCCGGACAGGGACGGGCTACGAGCAGTACTTC. Amino acid sequence: CASSRTGTGYEQYF.

The rearrangement joins TRBV15 to TRBJ1-1; 9 nucleotides align to TRBD1. The germline V gene encodes CDR1 LNHNV and CDR2 YYDKDF (reference sequence). Trimming cost V 1 base and J 6 bases; bases outside gene matches: 9. There are 16 residues in the CDR3. The CDR3 sequence is CATSRAFSDRGAEAFF. The CDR3 DNA reads TGTGCCACCAGCAGAGCGTTTTCGGACAGGGGCGCTGAAGCTTTCTTT.

The rearrangement uses TRBV20-1 and TRBJ2-1; 7 bases are a match to TRBD2. This CDR3 has 16 residues. With V trimmed by 2 bases and J by 9 bases, 16 bases remained unmatched. Germline CDR1 DFQATT, CDR2 SNEGSKA (reference sequence). DNA for the CDR3: TGCAGTGCTAGAAGGGTAGCGGGTCTAGTTTTCGGTGAGCAGTTCTTC. It codes for CSARRVAGLVFGEQFF.